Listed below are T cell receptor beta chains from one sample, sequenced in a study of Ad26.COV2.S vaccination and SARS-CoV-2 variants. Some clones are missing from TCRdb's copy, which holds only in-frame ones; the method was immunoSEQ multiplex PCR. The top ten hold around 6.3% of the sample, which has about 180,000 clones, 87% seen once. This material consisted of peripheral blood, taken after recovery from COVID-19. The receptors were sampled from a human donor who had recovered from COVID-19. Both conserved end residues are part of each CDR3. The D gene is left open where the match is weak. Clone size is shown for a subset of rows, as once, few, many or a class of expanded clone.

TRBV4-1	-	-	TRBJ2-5	CASSSGGRRVVETQYF	TGCGCCAGCAGCTCGGGGGGCAGGAGGGTTGTCGAGACCCAGTACTTC
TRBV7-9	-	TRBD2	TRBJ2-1	CASSRQGRLANNEQFF	TGTGCCAGCAGCCGCCAAGGTAGACTAGCAAACAATGAGCAGTTCTTC
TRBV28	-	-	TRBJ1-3	CASSLPSSGNTIYF	TGTGCCAGCAGTTTGCCCAGCTCTGGAAACACCATATATTTT
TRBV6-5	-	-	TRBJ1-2	CASSQPTGGYTF	TGTGCCAGCAGTCAACCGACGGGTGGCTACACCTTC
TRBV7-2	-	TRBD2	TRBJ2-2	CASTSGLAGTTNTGELFF	TGTGCCAGCACCTCAGGGCTAGCGGGAACTACGAACACCGGGGAGCTGTTTTTT
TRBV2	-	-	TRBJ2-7	CASSASRDYEQYF	TGTGCCAGCAGTGCAAGCAGGGACTACGAGCAGTACTTC
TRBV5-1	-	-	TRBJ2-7	CASSLVGEMGEQYF	TGCGCCAGCAGCTTGGTGGGGGAGATGGGCGAGCAGTACTTC
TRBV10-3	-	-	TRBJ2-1	CASEAGNNEQFF	TGTGCCTCAGAGGCGGGTAACAATGAGCAGTTCTTC
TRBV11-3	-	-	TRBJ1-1	CASSFNRNTEAFF	TGTGCCAGCAGCTTTAACAGAAACACTGAAGCTTTCTTT
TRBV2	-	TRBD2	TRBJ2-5	CASKGVTSGRGETQYF	TGTGCCAGCAAAGGGGTTACTAGCGGGAGAGGGGAGACCCAGTACTTC
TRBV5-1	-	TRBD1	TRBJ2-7	CASSSGQGYEQYF	TGCGCCAGCAGTTCAGGACAGGGTTACGAGCAGTACTTC
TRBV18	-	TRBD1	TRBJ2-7	CASSPGQGSYEQYF	TGTGCCAGCTCCCCGGGACAGGGATCCTACGAGCAGTACTTC
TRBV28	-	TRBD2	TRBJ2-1	CASSPWTSGGAGYNEQFF	TGTGCCAGCAGTCCGTGGACTAGCGGGGGGGCGGGCTACAATGAGCAGTTCTTC
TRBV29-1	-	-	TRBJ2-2	CSVAPDSSRGELFF	TGCAGCGTTGCGCCGGACAGTAGTCGCGGGGAGCTGTTTTTT
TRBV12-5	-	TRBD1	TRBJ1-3	CASGLGGQGTSSGNTIYF	TGTGCTAGTGGTTTGGGAGGACAGGGAACGAGCTCTGGAAACACCATATATTTT
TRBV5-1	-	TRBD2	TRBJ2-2	CASSSPGLTNTGELFF	TGCGCCAGCAGCTCCCCGGGACTAACGAACACCGGGGAGCTGTTTTTT
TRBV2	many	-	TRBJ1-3	CASSVSGRNTIYF	TGTGCCAGCAGTGTGAGCGGTAGAAACACCATATATTTT
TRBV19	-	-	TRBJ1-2	CASSIDLQGYTF	TGTGCCAGTAGTATAGATCTACAGGGCTACACCTTC
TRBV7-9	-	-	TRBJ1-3	CASSLTPDSLF	TGTGCCAGCAGCTTGACCCCGGACAGTCTGTTT
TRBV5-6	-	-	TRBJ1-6	CASGPSYNSPLHF	TGTGCCAGCGGCCCGAGCTATAATTCACCCCTCCACTTT
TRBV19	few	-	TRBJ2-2	CASSNGGRRAGELFF	TGTGCCAGTAGTAACGGGGGACGGAGGGCCGGGGAGCTGTTTTTT
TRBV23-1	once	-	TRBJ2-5	CASSQYVKRRKTQYF	TGCGCCAGCAGTCAATACGTCAAGCGAAGAAAAACCCAGTACTTC
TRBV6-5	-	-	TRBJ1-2	CASSYRPRAGGYTF	TGTGCCAGCAGTTACCGGCCCCGGGCGGGGGGCTACACCTTC
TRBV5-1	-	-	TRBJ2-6	CASSPVSGANVLTF	TGCGCCAGCAGCCCCGTGTCCGGGGCCAACGTCCTGACTTTC
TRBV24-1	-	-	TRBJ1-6	CATRLKGDPLYRAAPLHF	TGTGCCACCAGGCTTAAGGGGGACCCGCTTTACCGGGCAGCCCCCCTCCACTTT
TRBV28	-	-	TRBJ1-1	CASSRQLNTEAFF	TGTGCCAGCAGTCGACAGTTGAACACTGAAGCTTTCTTT
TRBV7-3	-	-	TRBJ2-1	CASSQTGLAYNEQFF	TGTGCCAGCAGCCAGACAGGTCTCGCCTACAATGAGCAGTTCTTC
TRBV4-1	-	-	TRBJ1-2	CASSQVTANYGYTF	TGCGCCAGCAGCCAAGTGACAGCTAACTATGGCTACACCTTC
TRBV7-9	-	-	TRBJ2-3	CASSSRAQGWSTDTQYF	TGTGCCAGCAGCTCTCGGGCCCAGGGGTGGAGCACAGATACGCAGTATTTT
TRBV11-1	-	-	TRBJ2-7	CASSPQRVYEQYF	TGTGCCAGCAGCCCCCAACGGGTCTACGAGCAGTACTTC
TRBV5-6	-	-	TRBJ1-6	CASSLMYSPLHF	TGTGCCAGCAGCTTAATGTATTCACCCCTCCACTTT
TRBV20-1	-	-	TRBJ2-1	CSASTAKGSNEQFF	TGCAGTGCTAGTACGGCTAAAGGGTCTAATGAGCAGTTCTTC
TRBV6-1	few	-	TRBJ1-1	CASSEGGLNTEAFF	TGTGCCAGCAGTGAAGGGGGATTGAACACTGAAGCTTTCTTT
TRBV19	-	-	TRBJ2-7	CASSVAGPYEQYF	TGTGCCAGTAGTGTTGCAGGCCCCTACGAGCAGTACTTC
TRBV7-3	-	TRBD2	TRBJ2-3	CASSLTSGGSDTQYF	TGTGCCAGCAGCTTAACTAGCGGGGGGTCAGATACGCAGTATTTT
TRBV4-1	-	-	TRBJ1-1	CASNPERVDRKNTEAFF	TGCGCCAGCAACCCCGAGAGGGTCGACAGGAAGAACACTGAAGCTTTCTTT
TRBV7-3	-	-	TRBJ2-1	CASRLTGPTYNEQFF	TGTGCCAGCAGATTGACCGGGCCTACGTACAATGAGCAGTTCTTC
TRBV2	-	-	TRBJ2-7	CASSPTAFLYEQYF	TGTGCCAGCAGTCCGACCGCCTTTCTCTACGAGCAGTACTTC
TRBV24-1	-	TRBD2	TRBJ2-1	CATSDAGTSGRAYNEQFF	TGTGCCACCAGTGATGCCGGGACTAGCGGGAGGGCCTACAATGAGCAGTTCTTC
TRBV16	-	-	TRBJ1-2	CASSRPGVSGYTF	TGTGCCAGCAGCCGCCCAGGGGTATCTGGCTACACCTTC
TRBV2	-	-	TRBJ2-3	CASSDPYQTTDTQYF	TGTGCCAGCAGTGATCCTTACCAGACCACAGATACGCAGTATTTT
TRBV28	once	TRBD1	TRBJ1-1	CASSTKGQGITEAFF	TGTGCCAGCAGTACCAAGGGACAGGGAATTACTGAAGCTTTCTTT
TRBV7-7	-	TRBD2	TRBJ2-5	CASSPLGGKIQETQYF	TGTGCTAGCAGCCCCCTGGGAGGGAAAATTCAGGAGACCCAGTACTTC
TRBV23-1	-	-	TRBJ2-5	CASSQRGRAREAQYF	TGCGCCAGCAGTCAACGGGGCAGGGCAAGAGAGGCCCAGTACTTC
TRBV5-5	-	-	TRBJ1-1	CASSLGPEGPQNTEAFF	TGTGCCAGCAGCTTGGGGCCAGAGGGACCACAGAACACTGAAGCTTTCTTT
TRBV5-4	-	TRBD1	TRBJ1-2	CASSLPGQVRYGYTF	TGTGCCAGCAGCTTGCCCGGACAGGTCCGATATGGCTACACCTTC